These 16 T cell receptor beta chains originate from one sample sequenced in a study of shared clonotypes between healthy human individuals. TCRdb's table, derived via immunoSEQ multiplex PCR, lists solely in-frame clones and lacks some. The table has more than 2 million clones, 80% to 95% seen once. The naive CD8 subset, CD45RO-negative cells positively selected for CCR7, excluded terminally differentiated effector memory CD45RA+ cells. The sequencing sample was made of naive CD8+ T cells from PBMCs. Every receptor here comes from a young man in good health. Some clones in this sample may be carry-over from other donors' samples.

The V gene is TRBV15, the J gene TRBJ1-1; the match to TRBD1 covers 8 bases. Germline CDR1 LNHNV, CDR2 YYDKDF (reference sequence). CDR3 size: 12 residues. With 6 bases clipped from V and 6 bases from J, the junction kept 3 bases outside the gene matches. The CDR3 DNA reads TGTGCCACCAGAACAGGGGGGGCTGAAGCTTTCTTT. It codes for CATRTGGAEAFF.

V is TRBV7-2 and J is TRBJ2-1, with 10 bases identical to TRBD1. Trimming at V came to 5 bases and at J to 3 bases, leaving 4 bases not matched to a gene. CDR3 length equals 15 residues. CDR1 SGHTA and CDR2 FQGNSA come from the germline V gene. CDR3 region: CASSVRTGGYNEQFF. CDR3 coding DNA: TGTGCCAGCAGCGTTCGGACAGGGGGCTACAATGAGCAGTTCTTC.

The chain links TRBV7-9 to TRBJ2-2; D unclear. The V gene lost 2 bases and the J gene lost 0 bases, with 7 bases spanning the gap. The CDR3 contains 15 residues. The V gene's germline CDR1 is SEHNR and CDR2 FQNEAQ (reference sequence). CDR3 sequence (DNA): TGTGCCAGCAGCTTAACCAACGCGAACACCGGGGAGCTGTTTTTT. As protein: CASSLTNANTGELFF.

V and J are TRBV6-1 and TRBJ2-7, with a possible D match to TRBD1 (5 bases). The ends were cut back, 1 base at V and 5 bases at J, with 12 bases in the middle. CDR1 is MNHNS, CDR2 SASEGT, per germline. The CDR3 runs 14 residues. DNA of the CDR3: TGTGCCAGCAGTGAAGTCAGGGTCAAGCACGAGCAGTACTTC. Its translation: CASSEVRVKHEQYF.

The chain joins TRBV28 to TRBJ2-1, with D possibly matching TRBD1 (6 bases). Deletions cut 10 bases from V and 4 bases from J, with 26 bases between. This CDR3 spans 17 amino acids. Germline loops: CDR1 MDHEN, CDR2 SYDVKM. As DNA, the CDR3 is TGTGCCACTACGAACCCCCTCCGGGACACATTTTACAATGAGCAGTTCTTC. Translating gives CATTNPLRDTFYNEQFF.

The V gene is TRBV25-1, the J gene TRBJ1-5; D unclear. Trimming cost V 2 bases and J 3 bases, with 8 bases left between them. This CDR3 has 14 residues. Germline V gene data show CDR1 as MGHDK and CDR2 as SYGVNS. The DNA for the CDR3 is TGTGCCAGCAGTGAAGTGGGTTTCAATCAGCCCCAGCATTTT. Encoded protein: CASSEVGFNQPQHF.

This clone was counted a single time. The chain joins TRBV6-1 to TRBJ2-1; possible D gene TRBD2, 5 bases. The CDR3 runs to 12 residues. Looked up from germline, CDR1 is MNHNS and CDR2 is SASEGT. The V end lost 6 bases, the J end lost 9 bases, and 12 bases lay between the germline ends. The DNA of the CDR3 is TGTGCCAGCAGAAGCGGAAGGGTTGAGCAGTTCTTC. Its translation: CASRSGRVEQFF.

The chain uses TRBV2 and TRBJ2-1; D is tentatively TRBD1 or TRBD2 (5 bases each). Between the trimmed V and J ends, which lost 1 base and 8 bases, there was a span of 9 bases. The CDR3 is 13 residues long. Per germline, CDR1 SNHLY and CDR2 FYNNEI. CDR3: CASSEGGVDEQFF. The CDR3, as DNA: TGTGCCAGCAGTGAAGGAGGGGTGGATGAGCAGTTCTTC.

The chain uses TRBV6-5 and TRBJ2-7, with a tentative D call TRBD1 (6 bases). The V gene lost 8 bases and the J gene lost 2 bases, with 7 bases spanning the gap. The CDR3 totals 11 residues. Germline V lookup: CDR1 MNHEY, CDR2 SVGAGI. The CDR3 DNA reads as TGTGCCAGCGGACAGACCTACGAGCAGTACTTC. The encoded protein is CASGQTYEQYF.

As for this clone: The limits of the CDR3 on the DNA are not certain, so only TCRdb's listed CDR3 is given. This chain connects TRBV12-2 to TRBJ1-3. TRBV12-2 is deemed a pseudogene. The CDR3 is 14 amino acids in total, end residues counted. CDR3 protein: CASRLFAPGNTIYF.

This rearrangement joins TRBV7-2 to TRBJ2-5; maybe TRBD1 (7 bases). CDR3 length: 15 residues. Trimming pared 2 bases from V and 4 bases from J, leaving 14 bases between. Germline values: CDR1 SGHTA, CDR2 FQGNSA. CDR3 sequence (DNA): TGTGCCAGCAGCTTACTGACAGGGCGGGGAGAGACCCAGTACTTC. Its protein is CASSLLTGRGETQYF.

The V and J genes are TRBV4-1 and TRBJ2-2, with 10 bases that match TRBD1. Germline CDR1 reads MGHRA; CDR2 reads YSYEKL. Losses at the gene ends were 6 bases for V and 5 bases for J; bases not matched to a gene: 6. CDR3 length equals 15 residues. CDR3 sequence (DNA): TGCGCCAGCAGACTCAGGACAGGGGGAACCGGGGAGCTGTTTTTT. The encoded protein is CASRLRTGGTGELFF.

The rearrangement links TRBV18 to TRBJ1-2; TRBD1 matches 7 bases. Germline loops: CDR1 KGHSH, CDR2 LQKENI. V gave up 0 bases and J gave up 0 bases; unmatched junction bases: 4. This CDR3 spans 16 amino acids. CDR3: CASSPPGQPTNYGYTF. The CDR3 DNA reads TGTGCCAGCTCACCACCGGGACAGCCCACTAACTATGGCTACACCTTC.

The CDR3 sequence: CASSPALGNTQYF. The CDR3 bases are TGTGCCAGCAGCCCCGCCTTGGGCAATACGCAGTATTTT. The chain couples TRBV7-9 to TRBJ2-3; no firm D call. Germline V gene lookup returns CDR1 SEHNR and CDR2 FQNEAQ (reference sequence). The CDR3 contains 13 residues. V lost 5 bases and J 7 bases, leaving 13 bases between the germline ends.

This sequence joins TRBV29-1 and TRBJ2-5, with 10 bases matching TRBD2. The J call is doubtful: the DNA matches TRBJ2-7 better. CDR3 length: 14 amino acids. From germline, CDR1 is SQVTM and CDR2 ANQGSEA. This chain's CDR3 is CSVEGPSGSGEQYF. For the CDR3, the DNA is TGCAGCGTTGAAGGGCCTAGCGGGAGTGGCGAGCAGTACTTC.

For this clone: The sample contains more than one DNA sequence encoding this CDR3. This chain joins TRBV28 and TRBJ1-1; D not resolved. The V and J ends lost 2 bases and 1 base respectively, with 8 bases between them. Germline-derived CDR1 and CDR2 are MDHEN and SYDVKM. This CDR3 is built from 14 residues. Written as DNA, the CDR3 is TGTGCCAGCAGTTTAACTCCGGGGAACACTGAAGCTTTCTTT. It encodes CASSLTPGNTEAFF.